The clone carrying this TCR beta chain was observed a single time. Its antigen is currently unknown. The data stem from a study of Ad26.COV2.S vaccination and SARS-CoV-2 variants. On the study more broadly: The donor participated in the COV1001 trial, in its Ad26.COV2.S arm. Ad26.COV2.S, an intramuscular injection, was given once or twice 56 days apart. Study-wide results and limits: The TCR-based breadth and depth measures might underestimate overall T cell responses.

Assay: immunoSEQ multiplex PCR; the TCRdb copy retains only in-frame clones and omits some. Among about 400,000 clones listed, approximately 90% were seen once. CDR1 is MNHNY and CDR2 is SVGAGI in the germline V gene (reference sequence). The CDR3 is 16 residues long. V gave up 3 bases and J gave up 1 base; unmatched junction bases: 7. As to treatment: roughly 20 received Ad26.COV2.S at low or high dose, single or two shots; about five received placebo; per-sample allocation not given. Sampling took place 63 days after the first vaccine or placebo injection. The specimen comprised peripheral blood, sampled in a trial of Ad26.COV2.S vaccine versus placebo. V is TRBV6-6 and J is TRBJ2-7; 9 bases map to TRBD1. This TCR was recovered from a person between 18 and 60 years old who received the Ad26.COV2.S COVID-19 vaccine or a placebo. CDR3 protein: CASSYSPGTGSYEQYF. The CDR3 DNA reads TGTGCCAGCAGTTATTCCCCCGGGACAGGGTCCTACGAGCAGTACTTC.